The 14 T cell receptor beta chains in this list originate from one sample, sequenced in a study of cytomegalovirus exposure and HLA in healthy donors. The PCR ran on 60 Vbeta and 13 Jbeta primers. Generated by immunoSEQ multiplex PCR, the TCRdb table keeps only in-frame clones and is missing some. Seen here are fewer than 150,000 clones, approximately 80% observed once, and the top ten hold around 2.3%. The sequenced material came from PBMCs. The receptors stem from a woman under 30 in good health and CMV-seronegative.

V is TRBV10-3 and J is TRBJ2-7; possible D gene TRBD2, 5 bases. The CDR3 spans 14 residues. Between the trimmed V and J ends, which lost 2 bases and 5 bases, there was a span of 13 bases. Per germline, CDR1 ENHRY and CDR2 SYGVKD. CDR3 in DNA: TGTGCCATCAGTGAGGACCGGGGTGGCGACGAGCAGTACTTC. Its protein product is CAISEDRGGDEQYF.

The chain employs TRBV13 and TRBJ2-5; 7 positions match TRBD2. CDR1 is PRHDT and CDR2 is FYEKMQ in the germline V gene (reference sequence). V lost 3 bases, J lost 5 bases, and 3 bases stayed unmatched. There are 13 residues in the CDR3. In nucleotides, the CDR3 is TGTGCCAGCAGCTTGGGGGGGGTGGAGACCCAGTACTTC. It translates to CASSLGGVETQYF.

In DNA form, the CDR3 reads TGTGCCAGCAGCCCCAGGGGGTTCTCTGGCAATGAGCAGTTCTTC. Its translation: CASSPRGFSGNEQFF. This chain links TRBV7-2 with TRBJ2-1, with TRBD1 identical over 7 bases. The germline V gene encodes CDR1 SGHTA and CDR2 FQGNSA. V lost 5 bases and J lost 6; bases outside the gene matches: 10. The CDR3 has 15 amino acids.

The genes are TRBV5-1 and TRBJ2-7; 8 bases map to TRBD1. The germline CDR1 and CDR2 sequences are SGHRS and YFSETQ. The CDR3 contains 14 residues. V lost 2 bases to trimming and J lost 1 base; unmatched junction nucleotides: 2. The CDR3 spells CASSLGQGSYEQYV. The CDR3 DNA reads as TGCGCCAGCAGCTTAGGACAGGGTTCCTACGAGCAGTACGTC.

This clone showed up just a few times. V gene TRBV5-1 combines with J gene TRBJ1-1; no clear D gene. The germline CDR1 and CDR2 sequences are SGHRS and YFSETQ. V was shortened by 1 base and J by 1 base, with 5 bases between the two germline ends. The CDR3 loop spans 13 amino acids. This CDR3 is CASSLSENTEAFF. CDR3 DNA: TGCGCCAGCAGCTTGTCAGAGAACACTGAAGCTTTCTTT.

This chain uses TRBV10-1 with TRBJ1-1; 9 nucleotides match TRBD1. This CDR3 comprises 16 residues. CDR1 is WNHNN, CDR2 SYGVQD, per germline (reference sequence). V shed 2 bases and J 4 bases; nucleotides not matched to a gene: 8. CDR3 region: CASSEPGQGEGTEAFF. The CDR3 DNA reads TGCGCCAGCAGTGAGCCGGGACAGGGCGAGGGCACTGAAGCTTTCTTT.

This clone was picked up one time. The gene calls are TRBV7-8 and TRBJ1-5; TRBD1 might be the D (5 bases). Trimming removed 2 bases from V and 0 bases from J, with 14 bases in between. The germline V gene has CDR1 SGHVS and CDR2 FQNEAQ. The CDR3 extends over 17 amino acids. In DNA, the CDR3 is TGTGCCAGCAGCTTAAGCCCAGGGAAGGATAGCAATCAGCCCCAGCATTTT. This gives the protein CASSLSPGKDSNQPQHF.

This rearrangement joins TRBV30 to TRBJ1-5; TRBD1 aligns across 7 bases. V shed 4 bases, J shed 6 bases, and the junction held 9 bases outside the gene matches. CDR3 length: 14 residues. Germline CDR1 reads GTSNPN; CDR2 reads SVGIG (reference sequence). CDR3 coding DNA: TGTGCCTGGACATCAGGGGGAAGGGGTCAGCCCCAGCATTTT. This codes for CAWTSGGRGQPQHF.

The chain links TRBV28 to TRBJ2-4, with a weak D call TRBD2 (6 bases). Deletions cut 8 bases from V and 5 bases from J, with 7 bases between. In germline, CDR1 is MDHEN, CDR2 SYDVKM. This CDR3 has 11 residues. The CDR3 bases are TGTGCCAGCCAGCGGGAAAACATTCAGTACTTC. This translates into CASQRENIQYF. Combining the CDR3 with reference TRBV28 and TRBJ2-4 gives the whole variable domain DVKVTQSSRYLVKRTGEKVFLECVQDMDHENMFWYRQDPGLGLRLIYFSYDVKMKEKGDIPEGYSVSREKKERFSLILESASTNQTSMYLCASQRENIQYFGAGTRLSVL.

This clone was found a few times. V gene TRBV7-9 combines with J gene TRBJ1-4; 11 bases align to TRBD1. Germline V CDR1 and CDR2: SEHNR, FQNEAQ (reference sequence). The V and J ends lost 3 bases and 7 bases, in that order; junction bases with no gene match: 1. The CDR3 is 14 amino acids. CDR3 bases: TGTGCCAGCAGCTTCGGACAGGGGGCTGAAAAACTGTTTTTT. This gives the protein CASSFGQGAEKLFF.

The chain carries TRBV6-5 and TRBJ1-3, with 9 bases fitting TRBD1. V was clipped by 8 bases and J by 0 bases; unmatched bases: 2. The CDR3 consists of 14 residues. Looked up from germline, CDR1 is MNHEY and CDR2 is SVGAGI. CDR3: CASGTGSSGNTIYF. The CDR3 DNA is TGTGCCAGCGGGACAGGGTCCTCTGGAAACACCATATATTTT.

J is TRBJ1-1 and V is TRBV5-4; 11 positions match TRBD1. This CDR3 contains 18 residues. Germline loops: CDR1 SGHNT, CDR2 YYREEE (reference sequence). V dropped 0 bases and J dropped 6; count of bases not matched to a gene: 13. CDR3 in DNA: TGTGCCAGCAGCTTGGCGGGACAGGGGGTAAATAGTCTGGCTGAAGCTTTCTTT. Amino acid sequence: CASSLAGQGVNSLAEAFF. The full variable domain, with the rest looked up from reference TRBV5-4 and TRBJ1-1, is ETGVTQSPTHLIKTRGQQVTLRCSSQSGHNTVSWYQQALGQGPQFIFQYYREEENGRGNFPPRFSGLQFPNYSSELNVNALELDDSALYLCASSLAGQGVNSLAEAFFGQGTRLTVV.

The CDR3 nucleotides read TGTGCCAGCAGCTTGGGTCCTCCGAACGGGGCTTTCTTT. Translation: CASSLGPPNGAFF. The chain joins TRBV7-6 to TRBJ1-1; D remains ambiguous. This CDR3 is built from 13 residues. The germline V gene encodes CDR1 SGHVS and CDR2 FNYEAQ. Trimming stripped 3 bases from V and 11 bases from J, with 16 bases between.

V and J are TRBV6-5 and TRBJ1-2; D is unresolved. The CDR3 is made up of 14 amino acids. V was pared by 0 bases and J by 6 bases, with 11 bases between. In germline, CDR1 is MNHEY, CDR2 SVGAGI. CDR3 region: CASSYSKREDGYTF. DNA of the CDR3: TGTGCCAGCAGTTACTCAAAGAGGGAAGATGGCTACACCTTC.